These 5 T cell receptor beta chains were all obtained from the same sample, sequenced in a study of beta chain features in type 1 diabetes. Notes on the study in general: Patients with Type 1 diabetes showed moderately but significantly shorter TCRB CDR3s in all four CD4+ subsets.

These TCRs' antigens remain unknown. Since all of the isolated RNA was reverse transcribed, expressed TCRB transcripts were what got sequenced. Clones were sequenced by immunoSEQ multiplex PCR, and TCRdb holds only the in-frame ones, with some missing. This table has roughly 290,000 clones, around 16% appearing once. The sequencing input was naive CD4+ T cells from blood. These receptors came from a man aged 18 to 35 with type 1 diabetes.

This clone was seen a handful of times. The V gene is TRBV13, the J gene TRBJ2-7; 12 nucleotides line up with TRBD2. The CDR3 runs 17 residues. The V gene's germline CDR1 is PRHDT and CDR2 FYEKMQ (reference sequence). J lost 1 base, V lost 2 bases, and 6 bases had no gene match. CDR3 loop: CASSLKLAGGSSYEQYF. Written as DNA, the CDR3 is TGTGCCAGCAGCTTAAAACTAGCGGGAGGTAGTTCCTACGAGCAGTACTTC. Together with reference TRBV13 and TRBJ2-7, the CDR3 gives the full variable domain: AAGVIQSPRHLIKEKRETATLKCYPIPRHDTVYWYQQGPGQDPQFLISFYEKMQSDKGSIPDRFSAQQFSDYHSELNMSSLELGDSALYFCASSLKLAGGSSYEQYFGPGTRLTVT.

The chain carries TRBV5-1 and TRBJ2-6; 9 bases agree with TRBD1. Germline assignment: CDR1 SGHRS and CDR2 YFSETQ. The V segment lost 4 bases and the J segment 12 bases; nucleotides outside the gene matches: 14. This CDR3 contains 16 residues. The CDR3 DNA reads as TGCGCCAGCAGCCCGTCGGACAGGGGATCGTCTAGCGTCCTGACTTTC. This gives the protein CASSPSDRGSSSVLTF.

DNA of the CDR3: TGTGCCAGCACCGGGATACTCCGTACAGATACGCAGTATTTT. Encoded protein: CASTGILRTDTQYF. The V gene is TRBV28, the J gene TRBJ2-3; D may be TRBD2 (5 bases). Germline CDR1 reads MDHEN; CDR2 reads SYDVKM. Trimming took 7 bases from V and 3 from J, leaving 14 bases between them. The CDR3 runs to 14 residues.

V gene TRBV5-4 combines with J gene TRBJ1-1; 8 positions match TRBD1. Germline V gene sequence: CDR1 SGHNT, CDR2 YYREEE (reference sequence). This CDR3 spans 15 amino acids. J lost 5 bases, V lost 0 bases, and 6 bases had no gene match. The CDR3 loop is CASSLDRGGGTEAFF. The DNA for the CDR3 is TGTGCCAGCAGCTTGGACAGGGGGGGTGGGACTGAAGCTTTCTTT.

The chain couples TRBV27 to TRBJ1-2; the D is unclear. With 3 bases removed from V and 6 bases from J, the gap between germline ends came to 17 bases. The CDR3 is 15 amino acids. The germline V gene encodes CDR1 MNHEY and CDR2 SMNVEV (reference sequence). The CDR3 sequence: CASSFPGVGIDGYTF. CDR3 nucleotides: TGTGCCAGCAGTTTCCCCGGGGTAGGGATTGATGGCTACACCTTC.